A selection of T cell receptor beta chains follows, all from one sample in a study of T cell clusters in autoimmune cytopenias. Following a re-call of the multiplex PCR reads, TCRdb has one entry per CDR3 protein and lacks DNA. Its table records around 2,200 distinct CDR3 sequences. The specimen was peripheral blood. These receptors were collected from a human donor with an autoimmune cytopenia or autoimmune hepatitis (not recorded which). Both conserved end residues are part of each CDR3. Fields, in order: J gene, clone size, V gene, CDR3 protein. Size is stated for part of the rows, as once, few or many counts, or as a class when the clone is expanded.

J gene: TRBJ2-3; clone size: medium-sized; V gene: TRBV24-1; CDR3 protein: CATTPGTTDTQYF
J gene: TRBJ1-1; clone size: medium-sized; V gene: TRBV30; CDR3 protein: CAWSRVNTEAFF
J gene: TRBJ2-1; clone size: medium-sized; V gene: TRBV10-3; CDR3 protein: CAISESSIPGNEQFF
J gene: TRBJ2-3; clone size: -; V gene: TRBV10-3; CDR3 protein: CAISNQGGSITDTQYF
J gene: TRBJ1-6; clone size: -; V gene: TRBV6-1; CDR3 protein: CASSARGGSDSPLHF
J gene: TRBJ1-2; clone size: -; V gene: TRBV19; CDR3 protein: CASSNRGGGIGYTF
J gene: TRBJ1-6; clone size: medium-sized; V gene: TRBV19; CDR3 protein: CASQPAGQGRSPLHF
J gene: TRBJ1-2; clone size: -; V gene: TRBV27; CDR3 protein: CASSPLTGLYGYTF
J gene: TRBJ1-6; clone size: -; V gene: TRBV27; CDR3 protein: CASSFNRESHSPLHF
J gene: TRBJ1-2; clone size: -; V gene: TRBV19; CDR3 protein: CASTLTGRGNGYTF
J gene: TRBJ2-7; clone size: -; V gene: TRBV19; CDR3 protein: CASRHSGTASSYEQYF
J gene: TRBJ1-5; clone size: -; V gene: TRBV27; CDR3 protein: CASSPDRAGNQPQHF
J gene: TRBJ2-3; clone size: medium-sized; V gene: TRBV15; CDR3 protein: CATSRTGPFSGRLTDTQYF
J gene: TRBJ1-6; clone size: medium-sized; V gene: TRBV27; CDR3 protein: CASSTVQGSPLHF
J gene: TRBJ2-6; clone size: medium-sized; V gene: TRBV12-3/TRBV12-4; CDR3 protein: CASSLSASGANVLTF
J gene: TRBJ2-7; clone size: medium-sized; V gene: TRBV6-5; CDR3 protein: CASSYASHYEQYF
J gene: TRBJ2-1; clone size: medium-sized; V gene: TRBV12-3/TRBV12-4; CDR3 protein: CASSLTRDSPQFF
J gene: TRBJ1-1; clone size: -; V gene: TRBV20-1; CDR3 protein: CSARDQRGHTEAFF
J gene: TRBJ2-1; clone size: -; V gene: TRBV12-3/TRBV12-4; CDR3 protein: CASSFHQGGDEQFF
J gene: TRBJ2-5; clone size: medium-sized; V gene: TRBV15; CDR3 protein: CATSRQDPQETQYF
J gene: TRBJ2-5; clone size: medium-sized; V gene: TRBV18; CDR3 protein: CASSPRAGADQETQYF
J gene: TRBJ2-7; clone size: medium-sized; V gene: TRBV6-5; CDR3 protein: CASSYSEAGGPKDEQYF
J gene: TRBJ2-1; clone size: -; V gene: TRBV6-5; CDR3 protein: CASWIGSYNEQFF